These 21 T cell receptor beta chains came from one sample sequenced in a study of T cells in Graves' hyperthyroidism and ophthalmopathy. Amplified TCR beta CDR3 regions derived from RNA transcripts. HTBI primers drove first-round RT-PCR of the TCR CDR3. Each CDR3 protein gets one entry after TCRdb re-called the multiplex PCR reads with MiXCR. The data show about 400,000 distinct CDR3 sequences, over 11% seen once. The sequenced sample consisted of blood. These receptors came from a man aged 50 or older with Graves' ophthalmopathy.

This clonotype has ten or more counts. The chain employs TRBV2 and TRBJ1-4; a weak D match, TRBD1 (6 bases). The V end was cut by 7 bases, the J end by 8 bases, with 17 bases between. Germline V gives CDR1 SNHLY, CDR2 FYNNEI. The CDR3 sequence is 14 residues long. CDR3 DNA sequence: TGTGCCAGCAACCTCCAGGGGTGGGCGGAAAAACTGTTTTTT. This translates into CASNLQGWAEKLFF.

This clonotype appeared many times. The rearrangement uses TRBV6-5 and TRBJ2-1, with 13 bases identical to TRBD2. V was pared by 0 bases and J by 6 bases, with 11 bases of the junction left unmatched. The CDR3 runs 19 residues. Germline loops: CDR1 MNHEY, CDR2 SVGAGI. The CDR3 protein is CASSYSKHLTSGRSNEQFF. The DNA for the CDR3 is TGTGCCAGCAGTTACTCGAAGCATTTGACTAGCGGGAGGTCCAATGAGCAGTTCTTC.

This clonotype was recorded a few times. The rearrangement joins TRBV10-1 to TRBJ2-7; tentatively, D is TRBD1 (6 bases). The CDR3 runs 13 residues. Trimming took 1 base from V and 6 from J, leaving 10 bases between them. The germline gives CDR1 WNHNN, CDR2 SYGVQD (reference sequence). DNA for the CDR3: TGCGCCAGCAGTGAGTTACAGGGTGCCGAGCAGTACTTC. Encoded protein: CASSELQGAEQYF.

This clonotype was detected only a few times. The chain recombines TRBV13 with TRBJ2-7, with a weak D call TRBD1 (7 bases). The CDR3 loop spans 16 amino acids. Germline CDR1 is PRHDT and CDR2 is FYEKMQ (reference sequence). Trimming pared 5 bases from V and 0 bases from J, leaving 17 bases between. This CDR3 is CASSRTGGTDSYEQYF. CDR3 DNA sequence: TGTGCCAGCAGCCGGACGGGCGGGACAGACTCCTACGAGCAGTACTTC.

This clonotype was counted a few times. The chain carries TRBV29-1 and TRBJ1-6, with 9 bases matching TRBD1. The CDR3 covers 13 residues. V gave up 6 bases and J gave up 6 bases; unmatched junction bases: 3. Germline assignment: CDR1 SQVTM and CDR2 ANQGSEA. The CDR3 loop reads CSVRTGANSPLHF. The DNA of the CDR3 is TGCAGCGTCAGGACAGGGGCTAATTCACCCCTCCACTTT.

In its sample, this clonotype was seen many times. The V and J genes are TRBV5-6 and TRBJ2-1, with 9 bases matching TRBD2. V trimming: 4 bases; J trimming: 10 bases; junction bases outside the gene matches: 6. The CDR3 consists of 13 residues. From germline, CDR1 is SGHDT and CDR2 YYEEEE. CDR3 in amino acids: CASSDLAGEEQFF. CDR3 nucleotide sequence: TGTGCCAGCAGCGACTTAGCGGGAGAGGAGCAGTTCTTC.

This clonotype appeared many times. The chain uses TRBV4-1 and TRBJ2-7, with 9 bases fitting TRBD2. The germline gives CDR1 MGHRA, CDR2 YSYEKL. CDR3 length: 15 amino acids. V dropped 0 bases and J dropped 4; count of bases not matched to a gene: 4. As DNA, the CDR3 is TGCGCCAGCAGCCAAGAGGGACTAGCACGGTACGAGCAGTACTTC. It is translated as CASSQEGLARYEQYF.

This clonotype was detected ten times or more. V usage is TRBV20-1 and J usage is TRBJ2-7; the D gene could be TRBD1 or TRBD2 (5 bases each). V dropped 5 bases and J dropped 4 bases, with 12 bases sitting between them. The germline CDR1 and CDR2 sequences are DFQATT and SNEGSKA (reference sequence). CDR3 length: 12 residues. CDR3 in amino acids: CSAAPGRYEQYF. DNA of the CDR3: TGCAGTGCTGCCCCGGGGCGTTACGAGCAGTACTTC.

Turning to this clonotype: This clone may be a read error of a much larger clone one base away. The CDR3: CASSRQGGSDGYTF. The CDR3 region has the DNA TGTGCCAGCAGTCGCCAAGGAGGGAGCGATGGCTACACCTTC. The chain recombines TRBV6-1 with TRBJ1-2; D remains unclear. Germline CDR1 and CDR2: MNHNS and SASEGT. The CDR3 runs to 14 residues. Trimming cost V 5 bases and J 6 bases, with 16 bases left between them.

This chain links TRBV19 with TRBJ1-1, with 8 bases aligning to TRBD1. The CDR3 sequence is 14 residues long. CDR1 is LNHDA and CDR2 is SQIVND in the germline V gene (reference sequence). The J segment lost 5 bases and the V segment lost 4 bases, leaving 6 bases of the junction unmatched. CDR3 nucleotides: TGTGCCAGTAGTACTACAGGGGGAGTAACTGAAGCTTTCTTT. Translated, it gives CASSTTGGVTEAFF.

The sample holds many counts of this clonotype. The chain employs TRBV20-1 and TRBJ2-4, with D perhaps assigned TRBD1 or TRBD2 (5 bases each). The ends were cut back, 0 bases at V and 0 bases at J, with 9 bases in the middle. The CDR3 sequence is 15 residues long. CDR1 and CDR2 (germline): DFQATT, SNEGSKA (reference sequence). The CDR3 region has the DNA TGCAGTGCTAGAGATCTGGGGGTAGCCAAAAACATTCAGTACTTC. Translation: CSARDLGVAKNIQYF.

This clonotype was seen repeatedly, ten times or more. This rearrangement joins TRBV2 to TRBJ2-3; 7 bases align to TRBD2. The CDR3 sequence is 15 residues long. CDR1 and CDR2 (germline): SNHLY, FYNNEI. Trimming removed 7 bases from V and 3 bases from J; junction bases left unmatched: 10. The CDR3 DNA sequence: TGTGCCAGCACCGCCTTTTGGGGGGGAACAGATACGCAGTATTTT. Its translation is CASTAFWGGTDTQYF. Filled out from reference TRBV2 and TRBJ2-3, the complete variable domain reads EPEVTQTPSHQVTQMGQEVILRCVPISNHLYFYWYRQILGQKVEFLVSFYNNEISEKSEIFDDQFSVERPDGSNFTLKIRSTKLEDSAMYFCASTAFWGGTDTQYFGPGTRLTVL.

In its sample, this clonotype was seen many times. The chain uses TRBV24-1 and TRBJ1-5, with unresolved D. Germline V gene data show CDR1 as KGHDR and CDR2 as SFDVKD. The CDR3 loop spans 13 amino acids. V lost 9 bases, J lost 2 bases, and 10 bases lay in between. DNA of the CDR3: TGTGCCACCGAGCTCCCCTGCAATCAGCCCCAGCATTTT. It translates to CATELPCNQPQHF.

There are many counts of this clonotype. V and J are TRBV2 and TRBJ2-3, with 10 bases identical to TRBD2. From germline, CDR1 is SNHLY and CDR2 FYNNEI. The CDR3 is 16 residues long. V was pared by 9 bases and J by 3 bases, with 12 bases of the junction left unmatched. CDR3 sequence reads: CASQRLAGDKTDTQYF. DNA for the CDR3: TGTGCCAGTCAACGGCTAGCGGGAGATAAGACAGATACGCAGTATTTT. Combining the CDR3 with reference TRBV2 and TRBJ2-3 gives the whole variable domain EPEVTQTPSHQVTQMGQEVILRCVPISNHLYFYWYRQILGQKVEFLVSFYNNEISEKSEIFDDQFSVERPDGSNFTLKIRSTKLEDSAMYFCASQRLAGDKTDTQYFGPGTRLTVL.

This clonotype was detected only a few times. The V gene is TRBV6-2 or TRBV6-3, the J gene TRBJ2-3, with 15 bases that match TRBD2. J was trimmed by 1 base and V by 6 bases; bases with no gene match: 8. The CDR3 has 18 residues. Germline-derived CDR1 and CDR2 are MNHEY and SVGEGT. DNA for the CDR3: TGTGCCAGCAGCCCGGGACTAGCGGGAGGAGTCGGCACAGATACGCAGTATTTT. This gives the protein CASSPGLAGGVGTDTQYF.

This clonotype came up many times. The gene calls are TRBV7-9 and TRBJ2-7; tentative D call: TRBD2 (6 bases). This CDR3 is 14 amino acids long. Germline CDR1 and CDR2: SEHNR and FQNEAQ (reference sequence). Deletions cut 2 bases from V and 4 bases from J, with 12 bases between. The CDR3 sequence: CASSLSLAKYEQYF. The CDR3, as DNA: TGTGCCAGCAGCTTAAGCCTAGCGAAATACGAGCAGTACTTC.

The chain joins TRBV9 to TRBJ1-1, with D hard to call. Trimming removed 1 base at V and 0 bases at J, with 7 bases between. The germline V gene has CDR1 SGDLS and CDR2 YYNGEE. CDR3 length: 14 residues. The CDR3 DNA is TGTGCCAGCAGCGTAAGCCAGGTGAACACTGAAGCTTTCTTT. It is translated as CASSVSQVNTEAFF.

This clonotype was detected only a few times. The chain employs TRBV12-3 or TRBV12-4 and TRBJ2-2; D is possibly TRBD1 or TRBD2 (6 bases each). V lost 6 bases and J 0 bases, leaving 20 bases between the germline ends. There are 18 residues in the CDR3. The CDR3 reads CASRLSFLGGTNTGELFF. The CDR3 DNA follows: TGTGCCAGCAGGCTATCATTTTTAGGGGGGACGAACACCGGGGAGCTGTTTTTT.

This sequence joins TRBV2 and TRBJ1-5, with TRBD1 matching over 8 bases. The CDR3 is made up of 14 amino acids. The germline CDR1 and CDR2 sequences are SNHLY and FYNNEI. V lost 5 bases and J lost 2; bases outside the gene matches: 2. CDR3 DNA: TGTGCCAGCAGTAAGGACAGGGGCAATCAGCCCCAGCATTTT. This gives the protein CASSKDRGNQPQHF.

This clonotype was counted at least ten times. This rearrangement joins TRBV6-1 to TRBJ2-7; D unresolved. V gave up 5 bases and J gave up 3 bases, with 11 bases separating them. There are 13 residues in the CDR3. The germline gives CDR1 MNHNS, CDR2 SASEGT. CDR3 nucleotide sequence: TGTGCCAGCAGTCAGACGGATTACTACGAGCAGTACTTC. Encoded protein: CASSQTDYYEQYF.

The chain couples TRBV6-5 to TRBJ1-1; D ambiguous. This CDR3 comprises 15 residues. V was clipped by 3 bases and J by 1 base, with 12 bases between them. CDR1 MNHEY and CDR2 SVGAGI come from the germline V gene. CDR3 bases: TGTGCCAGCAGTTATTCCCGGACGGGGAACACTGAAGCTTTCTTT. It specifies CASSYSRTGNTEAFF.